A selection of T cell receptor beta chains follows, all from one sample in a study of PD-1 blockade in classical Hodgkin lymphoma. Data came from immunoSEQ multiplex PCR; TCRdb stores just in-frame clones and leaves some out. The sample contains roughly 100,000 clones, 85% to 95% of which appear only once. The specimen was peripheral blood mononuclear cells (PBMCs), collected before the fourth cycle of nivolumab. These receptors were obtained from a human donor with classical Hodgkin lymphoma. CDR3s include the opening cysteine and the closing phenylalanine or tryptophan. The D gene is left open where the match is weak. Clone size is not always given. Where it is, it says once, few, many or a class for expanded clones.

J: TRBJ1-5; size: NA; length: 16; V: TRBV19; D: NA; CDR3: CASSTARGNSNQPQHF; DNA: TGTGCCAGTAGTACCGCACGCGGCAATAGCAATCAGCCCCAGCATTTT
J: TRBJ1-3; size: NA; length: 17; V: TRBV7-9; D: TRBD1; CDR3: CASSLVLGQGSGNTIYF; DNA: TGTGCCAGCAGCTTAGTCCTCGGACAGGGGTCTGGAAACACCATATATTTT
J: TRBJ1-2; size: NA; length: 17; V: TRBV28; D: TRBD1; CDR3: CASSLPMIRDRGHGYTF; DNA: TGTGCCAGCAGTTTACCTATGATCCGGGACAGGGGGCATGGCTACACCTTC
J: TRBJ1-2; size: NA; length: 15; V: TRBV5-1; D: TRBD1; CDR3: CASSPEGQGSYGYTF; DNA: TGCGCCAGCAGCCCCGAGGGACAGGGCTCCTATGGCTACACCTTC
J: TRBJ1-1; size: NA; length: 14; V: TRBV30; D: NA; CDR3: CAWSRGSGDTEAFF; DNA: TGTGCCTGGAGTCGAGGGTCTGGGGACACTGAAGCTTTCTTT
J: TRBJ1-1; size: NA; length: 13; V: TRBV2; D: NA; CDR3: CATKPTPNTEAFF; DNA: TGTGCCACCAAGCCGACACCGAACACTGAAGCTTTCTTT
J: TRBJ1-3; size: NA; length: 15; V: TRBV5-6; D: NA; CDR3: CASSLGSGYGNTIYF; DNA: TGTGCCAGCAGCTTGGGTTCTGGGTATGGAAACACCATATATTTT
J: TRBJ2-1; size: NA; length: 15; V: TRBV7-9; D: TRBD1; CDR3: CASSLGQGPYNEQFF; DNA: TGTGCCAGCAGCCTCGGACAGGGACCCTACAATGAGCAGTTCTTC
J: TRBJ1-4; size: NA; length: 17; V: TRBV28; D: NA; CDR3: CASSSLAGQWGSEKLFF; DNA: TGTGCCAGCAGTTCTTTGGCCGGACAGTGGGGGAGTGAAAAACTGTTTTTT
J: TRBJ1-5; size: NA; length: 14; V: TRBV13; D: TRBD1; CDR3: CASSQGQGSQPQHF; DNA: TGTGCCAGCAGCCAAGGACAGGGTAGTCAGCCCCAGCATTTT
J: TRBJ1-1; size: NA; length: 15; V: TRBV25-1; D: NA; CDR3: CASSDTDRGDTEAFF; DNA: TGTGCCAGCAGTGATACCGACAGAGGGGACACTGAAGCTTTCTTT
J: TRBJ2-2; size: NA; length: 15; V: TRBV30; D: TRBD1; CDR3: CAWDRGWGNTGELFF; DNA: TGTGCCTGGGACAGGGGTTGGGGGAACACCGGGGAGCTGTTTTTT
J: TRBJ1-1; size: NA; length: 12; V: TRBV5-1; D: NA; CDR3: CASSLINTEAFF; DNA: TGCGCCAGCAGCCTGATCAACACTGAAGCTTTCTTT
J: TRBJ2-3; size: NA; length: 19; V: TRBV4-1; D: NA; CDR3: CASSQGGGATHDGTDTQYF; DNA: TGCGCCAGCAGCCAAGGAGGCGGGGCCACTCACGACGGCACAGATACGCAGTATTTT
J: TRBJ2-2; size: NA; length: 15; V: TRBV6-1; D: TRBD2; CDR3: CASNWAGVTTGELFF; DNA: TGTGCCAGCAACTGGGCGGGAGTTACCACCGGGGAGCTGTTTTTT
J: TRBJ2-1; size: NA; length: 14; V: TRBV28; D: NA; CDR3: CASSWTNSYNEQFF; DNA: TGTGCCAGCAGTTGGACGAACTCCTACAATGAGCAGTTCTTC
J: TRBJ2-5; size: NA; length: 13; V: TRBV6-1; D: NA; CDR3: CATYYLFAETQYF; DNA: TGTGCCACCTATTACCTTTTTGCAGAGACCCAGTACTTC
J: TRBJ2-1; size: NA; length: 13; V: TRBV9; D: TRBD2; CDR3: CASSAGAGNEQFF; DNA: TGTGCCAGCAGTGCGGGAGCGGGCAATGAGCAGTTCTTC
J: TRBJ1-5; size: NA; length: 13; V: TRBV6-1; D: NA; CDR3: CASSEGNNQPQHF; DNA: TGTGCCAGCAGTGAAGGGAACAATCAGCCCCAGCATTTT
J: TRBJ1-1; size: NA; length: 16; V: TRBV2; D: NA; CDR3: CASSEAVGIQGTEAFF; DNA: TGTGCCAGCAGTGAAGCTGTCGGGATCCAGGGCACTGAAGCTTTCTTT
J: TRBJ2-7; size: NA; length: 12; V: TRBV27; D: NA; CDR3: CASSSAFREQYF; DNA: TGTGCCAGCAGTTCCGCTTTTCGCGAGCAGTACTTC
J: TRBJ1-1; size: few; length: 11; V: TRBV28; D: NA; CDR3: CASKVNTEAFF; DNA: TGTGCCAGCAAGGTGAACACTGAAGCTTTCTTT
J: TRBJ2-1; size: NA; length: 17; V: TRBV19; D: TRBD2; CDR3: CASSIPGLAGGWHEQFF; DNA: TGTGCCAGTAGTATACCGGGACTAGCGGGAGGGTGGCATGAGCAGTTCTTC
J: TRBJ2-7; size: NA; length: 13; V: TRBV11-2; D: NA; CDR3: CASSLVGWGEQYF; DNA: TGTGCCAGCAGCTTAGTTGGGTGGGGCGAGCAGTACTTC
J: TRBJ2-3; size: NA; length: 17; V: TRBV7-8; D: NA; CDR3: CASSLASNSPGTDTQYF; DNA: TGTGCCAGCAGCTTAGCGAGTAACAGCCCTGGAACAGATACGCAGTATTTT
J: TRBJ2-1; size: NA; length: 17; V: TRBV19; D: TRBD1; CDR3: CASSTPLTGIGYNEQFF; DNA: TGTGCCAGTAGTACTCCGTTGACAGGGATAGGCTACAATGAGCAGTTCTTC
J: TRBJ1-5; size: NA; length: 16; V: TRBV27; D: NA; CDR3: CASSSGGGPSNQPQHF; DNA: TGTGCCAGCAGCTCGGGTGGGGGCCCCAGCAATCAGCCCCAGCATTTT
J: TRBJ1-1; size: NA; length: 14; V: TRBV7-9; D: TRBD1; CDR3: CASSLGEDRGKAFF; DNA: TGTGCCAGCAGCTTAGGGGAGGACAGGGGTAAAGCTTTCTTT
J: TRBJ2-1; size: NA; length: 14; V: TRBV5-4; D: TRBD1; CDR3: CASSPGQGFNEQFF; DNA: TGTGCCAGCAGTCCGGGACAGGGGTTCAATGAGCAGTTCTTC
J: TRBJ2-3; size: NA; length: 15; V: TRBV4-1; D: NA; CDR3: CASSRDESGWGSQYF; DNA: TGCGCCAGCAGCCGCGACGAGAGCGGGTGGGGGTCGCAGTATTTT
J: TRBJ2-1; size: NA; length: 17; V: TRBV7-3; D: TRBD2; CDR3: CASSPSREMGGKDEQFF; DNA: TGTGCCAGCAGCCCCAGTAGGGAGATGGGGGGGAAGGATGAGCAGTTCTTC
J: TRBJ2-1; size: NA; length: 14; V: TRBV30; D: TRBD2; CDR3: CAWEPGLAYNEQFF; DNA: TGTGCCTGGGAACCGGGACTAGCCTACAATGAGCAGTTCTTC
J: TRBJ2-7; size: NA; length: 14; V: TRBV9; D: NA; CDR3: CASSVDRAAWEQYF; DNA: TGTGCCAGCAGCGTAGACAGGGCTGCCTGGGAGCAGTACTTC
J: TRBJ1-1; size: NA; length: 13; V: TRBV5-1; D: NA; CDR3: CASSSVPGREAFF; DNA: TGCGCCAGCAGCAGCGTACCAGGGCGAGAAGCTTTCTTT
J: TRBJ2-1; size: once; length: 21; V: TRBV4-2; D: TRBD2; CDR3: CASSQHIWGLAGGYTYNEQFF; DNA: TGTGCCAGCAGCCAACACATATGGGGCCTAGCGGGAGGGTATACCTACAATGAGCAGTTCTTC
J: TRBJ2-3; size: NA; length: 14; V: TRBV2; D: TRBD1; CDR3: CASYDRGGTDTQYF; DNA: TGTGCCAGCTATGACAGGGGGGGCACAGATACGCAGTATTTT
J: TRBJ2-7; size: once; length: 14; V: TRBV9; D: NA; CDR3: CASSVEDRLGEQYF; DNA: TGTGCCAGCAGCGTAGAAGACAGACTCGGCGAGCAGTACTTC